The 5 T cell receptor beta chains listed next were all sequenced from one sample in a study of T cell responses to AZD1222 COVID-19 vaccine. Repertoires were generated with immunoSEQ multiplex PCR, while TCRdb's copy carries only in-frame clones and drops some. The sample records more than 95,000 clones, about 90% being singletons. The source was peripheral blood, collected on day 0 of AZD1222 vaccination. The receptors were sampled from an adult in good health.

The V and J genes are TRBV2 and TRBJ2-5, with 9 bases matching TRBD1. Germline trimming cut 7 bases from V and 7 bases from J; bases unmatched to any gene: 10. The CDR3 length is 14 residues. Per the germline V gene, CDR1 is SNHLY and CDR2 is FYNNEI. In DNA, the CDR3 is TGTGCCAGCACCTCGGACAGGGGCATTGGGACCCAGTACTTC. It translates to CASTSDRGIGTQYF.

The rearrangement links TRBV7-2 to TRBJ1-2; D is ambiguous. Trimming took 6 bases from V and 1 from J, leaving 3 bases between them. The germline V gene encodes CDR1 SGHTA and CDR2 FQGNSA. The CDR3 spans 11 residues. CDR3 in amino acids: CASRVNYGYTF. CDR3 DNA: TGTGCCAGCAGGGTTAACTATGGCTACACCTTC.

The rearrangement uses TRBV25-1 and TRBJ2-1; D is possibly TRBD1 (6 bases). Trimming left V 4 bases short and J 1 base short, with 17 bases between. This CDR3 has 17 amino acids. Looked up from germline, CDR1 is MGHDK and CDR2 is SYGVNS. This CDR3 is CASSGTATSVSYNEQFF. The DNA for the CDR3 is TGTGCCAGCAGTGGGACAGCGACCTCTGTTTCCTACAATGAGCAGTTCTTC.

This clone has only one observation. The chain combines TRBV28 with TRBJ2-7, with D unresolved. The CDR3 covers 12 residues. Germline values: CDR1 MDHEN, CDR2 SYDVKM. V was cut by 4 bases and J by 6 bases, with 10 bases left in between. This chain's CDR3 is CASSSYLGEQYF. The CDR3 DNA reads TGTGCCAGCAGTTCCTACCTGGGCGAGCAGTACTTC.

V is TRBV7-6 and J is TRBJ2-6; D remains ambiguous. In germline, CDR1 is SGHVS, CDR2 FNYEAQ. The CDR3 has 14 residues. Trimming removed 1 base at V and 2 bases at J, with 3 bases between. The CDR3 here is CASSLGAGANVLTF. CDR3 in DNA: TGTGCCAGCAGCTTAGGGGCTGGGGCCAACGTCCTGACTTTC.